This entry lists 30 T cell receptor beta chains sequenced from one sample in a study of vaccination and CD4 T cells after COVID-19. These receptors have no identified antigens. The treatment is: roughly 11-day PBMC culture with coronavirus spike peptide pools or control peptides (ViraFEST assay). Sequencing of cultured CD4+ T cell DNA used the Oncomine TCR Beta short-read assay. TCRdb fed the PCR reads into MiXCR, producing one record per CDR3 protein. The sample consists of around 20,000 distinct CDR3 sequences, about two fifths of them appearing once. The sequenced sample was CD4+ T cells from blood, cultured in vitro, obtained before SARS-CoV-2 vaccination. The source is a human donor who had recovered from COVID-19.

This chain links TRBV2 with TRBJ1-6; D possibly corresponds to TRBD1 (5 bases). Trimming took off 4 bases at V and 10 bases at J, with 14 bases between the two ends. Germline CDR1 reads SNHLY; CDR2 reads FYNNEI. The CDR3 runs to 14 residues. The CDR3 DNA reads TGTGCCAGCAGTGCCGGGACGGTGGGGTCACCCCTCCACTTT. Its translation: CASSAGTVGSPLHF.

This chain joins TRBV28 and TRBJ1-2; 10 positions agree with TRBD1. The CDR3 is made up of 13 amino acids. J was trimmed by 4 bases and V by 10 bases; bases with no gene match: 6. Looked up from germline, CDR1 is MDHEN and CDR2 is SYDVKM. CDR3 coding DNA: TGTGCCACCACGGACAGGGGGGTCTATGGCTACACCTTC. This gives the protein CATTDRGVYGYTF.

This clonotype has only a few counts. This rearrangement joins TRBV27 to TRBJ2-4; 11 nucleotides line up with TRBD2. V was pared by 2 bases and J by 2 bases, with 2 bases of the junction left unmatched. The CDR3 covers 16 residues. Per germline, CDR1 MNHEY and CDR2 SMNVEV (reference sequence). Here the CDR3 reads CASSLGTSGTKNIQYF. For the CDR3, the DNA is TGTGCCAGCAGTTTAGGGACTAGCGGCACCAAAAACATTCAGTACTTC.

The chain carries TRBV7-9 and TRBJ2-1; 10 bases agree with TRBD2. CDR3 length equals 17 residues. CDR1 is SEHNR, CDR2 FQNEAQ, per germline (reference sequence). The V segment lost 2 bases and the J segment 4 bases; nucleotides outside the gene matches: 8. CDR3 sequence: CASSLLLAGAQYNEQFF. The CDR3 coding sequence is TGTGCCAGCAGCTTACTGCTAGCGGGAGCCCAGTACAATGAGCAGTTCTTC.

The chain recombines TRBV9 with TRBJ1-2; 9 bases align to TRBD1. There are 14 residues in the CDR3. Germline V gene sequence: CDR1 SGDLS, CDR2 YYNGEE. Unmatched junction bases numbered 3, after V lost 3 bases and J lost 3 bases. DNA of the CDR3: TGTGCCAGCAGCGACGGACAGGGGCACTATGGCTACACCTTC. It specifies CASSDGQGHYGYTF.

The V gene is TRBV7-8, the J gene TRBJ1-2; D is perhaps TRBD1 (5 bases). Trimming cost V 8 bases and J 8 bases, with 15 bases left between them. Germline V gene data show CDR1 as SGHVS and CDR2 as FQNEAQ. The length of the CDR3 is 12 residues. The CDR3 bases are TGTGCCAGCGGGGCCTCAGGAGGGGGCTACACCTTC. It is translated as CASGASGGGYTF.

In nucleotides, the CDR3 is TGTGCCAGCCGCGATCCGGGACTCGCCCCCTATAGCAATCAGCCCCAGCATTTT. As protein: CASRDPGLAPYSNQPQHF. The chain joins TRBV6-2 or TRBV6-3 to TRBJ1-5, with D possibly matching TRBD1 (5 bases). This CDR3 has 18 residues. CDR1 and CDR2 from the germline V gene are MNHEY and SVGEGT. Trimming left V 8 bases short and J 0 bases short, with 23 bases between.

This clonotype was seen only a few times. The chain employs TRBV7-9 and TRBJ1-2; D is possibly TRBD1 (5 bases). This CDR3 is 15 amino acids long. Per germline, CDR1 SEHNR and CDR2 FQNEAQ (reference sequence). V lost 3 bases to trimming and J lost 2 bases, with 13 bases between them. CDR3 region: CASSFGEGRNYGYTF. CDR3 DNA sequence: TGTGCCAGCAGCTTTGGGGAGGGGCGAAACTATGGCTACACCTTC.

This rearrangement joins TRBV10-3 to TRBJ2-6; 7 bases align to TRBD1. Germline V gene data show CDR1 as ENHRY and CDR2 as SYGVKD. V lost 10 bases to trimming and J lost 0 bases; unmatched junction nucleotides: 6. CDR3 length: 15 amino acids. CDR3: CATRDSSSGANVLTF. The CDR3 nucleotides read TGTGCCACAAGGGACAGCTCCTCTGGGGCCAACGTCCTGACTTTC.

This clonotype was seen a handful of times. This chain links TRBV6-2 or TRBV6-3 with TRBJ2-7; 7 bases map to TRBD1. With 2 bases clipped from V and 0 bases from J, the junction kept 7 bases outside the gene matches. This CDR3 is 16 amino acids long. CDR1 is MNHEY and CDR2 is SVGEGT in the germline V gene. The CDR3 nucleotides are TGTGCCAGCAGTTACGGGACGACAGGGAACTCCTACGAGCAGTACTTC. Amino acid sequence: CASSYGTTGNSYEQYF.

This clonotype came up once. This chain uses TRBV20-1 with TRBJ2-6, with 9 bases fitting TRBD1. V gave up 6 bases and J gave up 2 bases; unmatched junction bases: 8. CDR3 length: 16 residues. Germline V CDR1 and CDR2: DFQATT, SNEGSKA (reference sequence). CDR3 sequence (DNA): TGCAGTGCCCACAGGGGGCGCCTTACTGGGGCCAACGTCCTGACTTTC. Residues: CSAHRGRLTGANVLTF.

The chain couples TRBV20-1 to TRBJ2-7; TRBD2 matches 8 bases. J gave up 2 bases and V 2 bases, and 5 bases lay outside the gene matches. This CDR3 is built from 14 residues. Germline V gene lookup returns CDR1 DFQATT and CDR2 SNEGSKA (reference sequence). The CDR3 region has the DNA TGCAGTGCTAGACGGGAGGGACTTCCCTACGAGCAGTACTTC. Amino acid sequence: CSARREGLPYEQYF.

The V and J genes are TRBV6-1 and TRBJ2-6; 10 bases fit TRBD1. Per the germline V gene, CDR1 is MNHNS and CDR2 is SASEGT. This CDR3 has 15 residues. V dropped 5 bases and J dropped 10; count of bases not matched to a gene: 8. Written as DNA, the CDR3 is TGTGCCAGCAGTAGATATCCGGGACAGGGGAACGTCCTGACTTTC. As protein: CASSRYPGQGNVLTF.

The CDR3 DNA follows: TGTGCCAGCAGTAACACGGGGGGGGAAGCTTTCTTT. This gives the protein CASSNTGGEAFF. The chain carries TRBV6-1 and TRBJ1-1; tentative D call: TRBD1 (5 bases). V shed 5 bases and J shed 8 bases, with 12 bases lying between them. CDR1 MNHNS and CDR2 SASEGT come from the germline V gene. This CDR3 comprises 12 residues.

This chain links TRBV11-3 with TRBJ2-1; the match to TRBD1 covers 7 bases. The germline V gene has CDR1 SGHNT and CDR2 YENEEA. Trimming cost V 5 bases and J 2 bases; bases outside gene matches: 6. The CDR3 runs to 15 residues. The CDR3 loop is CASSDRQGTYNEQFF. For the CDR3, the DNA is TGTGCCAGCAGCGATCGACAGGGCACCTACAATGAGCAGTTCTTC.

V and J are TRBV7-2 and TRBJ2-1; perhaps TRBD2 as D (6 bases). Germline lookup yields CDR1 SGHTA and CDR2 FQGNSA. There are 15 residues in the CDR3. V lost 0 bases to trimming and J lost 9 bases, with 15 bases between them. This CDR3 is CASSLAVGRGSEQFF. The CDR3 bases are TGTGCCAGCAGCTTAGCGGTCGGGAGAGGAAGTGAGCAGTTCTTC. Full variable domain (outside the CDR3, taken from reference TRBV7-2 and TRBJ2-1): GAGVSQSPSNKVTEKGKDVELRCDPISGHTALYWYRQSLGQGLEFLIYFQGNSAPDKSGLPSDRFSAERTGGSVSTLTIQRTQQEDSAVYLCASSLAVGRGSEQFFGPGTRLTVL.

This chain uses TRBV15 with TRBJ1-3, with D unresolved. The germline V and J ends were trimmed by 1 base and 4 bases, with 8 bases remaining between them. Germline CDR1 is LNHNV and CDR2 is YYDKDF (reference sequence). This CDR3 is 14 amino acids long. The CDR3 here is CATSRGGLGNTIYF. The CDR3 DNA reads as TGTGCCACCAGCAGAGGAGGGTTGGGAAACACCATATATTTT.

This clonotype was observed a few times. The CDR3 coding sequence is TGCAGTGCTAGCGTCCGGTTCCAAGAGACCCAGTACTTC. Protein sequence: CSASVRFQETQYF. The J gene is TRBJ2-5, the V gene TRBV20-1, with unresolved D. The CDR3 length is 13 residues. V was shortened by 3 bases and J by 1 base, with 9 bases between the two germline ends. Germline CDR1 reads DFQATT; CDR2 reads SNEGSKA (reference sequence).

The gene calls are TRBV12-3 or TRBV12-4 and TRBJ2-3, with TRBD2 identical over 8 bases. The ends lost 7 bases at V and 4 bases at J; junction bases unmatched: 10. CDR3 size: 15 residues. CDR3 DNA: TGTGCCAGCACCATAAGCGGGAGTCAGGCAGATACGCAGTATTTT. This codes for CASTISGSQADTQYF.

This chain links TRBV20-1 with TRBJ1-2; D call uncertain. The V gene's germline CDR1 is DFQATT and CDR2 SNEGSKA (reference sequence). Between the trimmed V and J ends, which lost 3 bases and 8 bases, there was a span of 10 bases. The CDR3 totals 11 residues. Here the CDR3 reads CSASSQGGYTF. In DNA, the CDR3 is TGCAGTGCTAGTTCCCAAGGGGGCTACACCTTC.

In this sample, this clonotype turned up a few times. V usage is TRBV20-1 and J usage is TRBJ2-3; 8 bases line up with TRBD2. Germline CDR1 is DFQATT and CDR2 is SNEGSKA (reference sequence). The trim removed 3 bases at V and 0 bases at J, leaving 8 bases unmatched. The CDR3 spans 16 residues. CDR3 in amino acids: CSARAKLAESTDTQYF. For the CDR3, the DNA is TGCAGTGCTAGGGCAAAACTAGCGGAGAGCACAGATACGCAGTATTTT.

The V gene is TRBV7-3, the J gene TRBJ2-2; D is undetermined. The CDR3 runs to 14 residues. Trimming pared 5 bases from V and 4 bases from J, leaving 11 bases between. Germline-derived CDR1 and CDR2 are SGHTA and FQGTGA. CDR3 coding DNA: TGTGCCAGCAGCCCTGGCCTCGGCACCGGGGAGCTGTTTTTT. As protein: CASSPGLGTGELFF.

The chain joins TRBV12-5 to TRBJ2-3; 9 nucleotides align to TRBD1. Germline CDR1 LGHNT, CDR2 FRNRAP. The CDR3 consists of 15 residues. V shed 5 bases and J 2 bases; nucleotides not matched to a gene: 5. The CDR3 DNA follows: TGTGCTAGTGGTAGGACAGGGGTGAACACAGATACGCAGTATTTT. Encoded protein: CASGRTGVNTDTQYF.

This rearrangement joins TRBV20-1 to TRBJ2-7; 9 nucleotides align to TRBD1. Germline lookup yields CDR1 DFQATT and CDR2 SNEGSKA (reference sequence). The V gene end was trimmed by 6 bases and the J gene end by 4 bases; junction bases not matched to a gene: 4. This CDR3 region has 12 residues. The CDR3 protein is CSATGGGYEQYF. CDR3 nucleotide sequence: TGCAGTGCAACAGGGGGCGGGTACGAGCAGTACTTC.

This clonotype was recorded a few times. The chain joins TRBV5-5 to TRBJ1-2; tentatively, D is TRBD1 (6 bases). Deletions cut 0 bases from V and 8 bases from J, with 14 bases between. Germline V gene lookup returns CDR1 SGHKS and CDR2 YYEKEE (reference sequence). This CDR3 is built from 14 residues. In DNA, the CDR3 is TGTGCCAGCAGCTTGGCCGGCAGGGGAGAGGGCTACACCTTC. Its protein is CASSLAGRGEGYTF.

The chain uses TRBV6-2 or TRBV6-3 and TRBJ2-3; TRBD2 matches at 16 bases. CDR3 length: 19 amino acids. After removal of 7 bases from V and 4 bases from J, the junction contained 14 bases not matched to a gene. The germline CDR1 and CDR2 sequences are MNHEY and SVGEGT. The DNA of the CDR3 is TGTGCCAGCAACAAACCGGGACTAGCGGGAGGGACTCCCCCAGATACGCAGTATTTT. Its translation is CASNKPGLAGGTPPDTQYF.

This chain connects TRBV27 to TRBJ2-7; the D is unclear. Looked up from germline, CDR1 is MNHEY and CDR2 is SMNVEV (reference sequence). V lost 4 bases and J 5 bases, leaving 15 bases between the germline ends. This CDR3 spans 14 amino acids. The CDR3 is CASSSLWPIHEQYF. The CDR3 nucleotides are TGTGCCAGCAGTTCCCTTTGGCCCATCCACGAGCAGTACTTC.

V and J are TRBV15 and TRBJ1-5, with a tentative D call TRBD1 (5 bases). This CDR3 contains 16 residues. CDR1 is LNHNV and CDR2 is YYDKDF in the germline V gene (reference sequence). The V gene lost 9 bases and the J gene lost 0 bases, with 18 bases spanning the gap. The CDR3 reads CATGTYGSDSNQPQHF. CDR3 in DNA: TGTGCCACGGGGACTTATGGTTCAGATAGCAATCAGCCCCAGCATTTT.

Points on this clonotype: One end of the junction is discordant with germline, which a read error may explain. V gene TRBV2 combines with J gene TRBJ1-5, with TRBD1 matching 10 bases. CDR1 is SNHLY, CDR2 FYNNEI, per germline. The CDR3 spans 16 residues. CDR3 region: CVSSRQGARSNQPQHF. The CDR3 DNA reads TGTGTCAGCAGCAGACAGGGGGCTCGGAGCAATCAGCCCCAGCATTTT.

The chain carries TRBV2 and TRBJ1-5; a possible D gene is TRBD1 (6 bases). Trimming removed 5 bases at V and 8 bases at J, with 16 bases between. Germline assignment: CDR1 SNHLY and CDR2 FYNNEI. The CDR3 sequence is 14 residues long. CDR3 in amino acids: CASSQLRGSEPQHF. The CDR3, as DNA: TGTGCCAGCAGTCAACTCAGGGGATCAGAGCCCCAGCATTTT.